The 27 T cell receptor beta chains below were found in one sample sequenced in a study of blood T cells in healthy people across ages. The authors ran a second PCR of roughly 7 to 11 cycles using a sample-barcoded 5' primer and a J-beta primer mix. TCRdb re-derived calls from the 5' RACE reads in MiXCR, one entry per CDR3 protein. Of some 370,000 distinct CDR3 sequences listed, 50% to 60% are singletons. Sequenced material: blood. The receptors were gathered from a man between 60 and 75 years old in good health.

This chain uses TRBV5-1 with TRBJ1-2; 11 bases agree with TRBD1. Germline values: CDR1 SGHRS, CDR2 YFSETQ. After removal of 4 bases from V and 2 bases from J, the junction contained 10 bases not matched to a gene. The CDR3 covers 17 residues. The CDR3 spells CASSPGQGAYGNYGYTF. The CDR3 nucleotides are TGCGCCAGCAGCCCCGGACAGGGGGCCTACGGAAACTATGGCTACACCTTC.

As to this clonotype: One junction end does not reproduce the germline sequence, and a read error may be involved. This chain links TRBV5-6 with TRBJ2-7; 10 bases line up with TRBD2. CDR1 and CDR2 (germline): SGHDT, YYEEEE. The CDR3 is made up of 15 amino acids. The chain's CDR3 is CASSLTPGLAMEQYF. In nucleotides, the CDR3 is TGTGCCAGTAGCTTGACTCCGGGACTAGCGATGGAGCAGTACTTC.

Only a few counts were recorded for this clonotype. This sequence joins TRBV7-2 and TRBJ1-4; a possible D gene is TRBD1 (6 bases). V dropped 5 bases and J dropped 8 bases, with 18 bases sitting between them. Germline V lookup: CDR1 SGHTA, CDR2 FQGNSA. The length of the CDR3 is 15 residues. The CDR3 bases are TGTGCCAGCAGCCAAGGACCCGGGACACAGGAAAAACTGTTTTTT. This encodes CASSQGPGTQEKLFF.

The rearrangement links TRBV3-1 to TRBJ2-6; D ambiguous. The CDR3 length is 15 residues. From germline, CDR1 is LGHDT and CDR2 YNNKEL (reference sequence). Trimming removed 6 bases at V and 1 base at J, with 10 bases between. The CDR3 nucleotides read TGTGCCAGCAGTGGGGTGGGGTCTGGGGCCAACGTCCTGACTTTC. Its translation: CASSGVGSGANVLTF.

On this clonotype: A read error is possible here, since a much larger clone lies one base away. The J gene is TRBJ2-3, the V gene TRBV7-9; D is uncertain. The germline gives CDR1 SEHNR, CDR2 FQNEAQ (reference sequence). The CDR3 is made up of 12 amino acids. CDR3 region: CTSSFDTDTQYF. DNA for the CDR3: TGTACCAGCAGCTTTGACACAGATACGCAGTATTTT.

This clonotype came up many times. This rearrangement joins TRBV4-2 to TRBJ1-5; D gene ambiguous. The CDR3 is 16 amino acids. Trimming shortened V by 1 base and J by 0 bases, and 10 bases separated the two germline ends. Germline V CDR1 and CDR2: LGHNA, YNFKEQ. CDR3 in amino acids: CASSQGAVHSNQPQHF. CDR3 coding DNA: TGTGCCAGCAGCCAAGGGGCAGTTCATAGCAATCAGCCCCAGCATTTT.

The V gene is TRBV7-2, the J gene TRBJ2-7; D perhaps matches TRBD2 (6 bases). V lost 8 bases, J lost 2 bases, and 13 bases lay in between. This CDR3 spans 13 amino acids. The germline gives CDR1 SGHTA, CDR2 FQGNSA. The CDR3 DNA reads TGTGCCAGCCTCGGGACTCAAGCCTACGAGCAGTACTTC. It is translated as CASLGTQAYEQYF.

The V call is TRBV6-5, the J call TRBJ2-5, with 8 bases aligning to TRBD1. The CDR3 loop spans 13 amino acids. V gave up 5 bases and J gave up 8 bases; unmatched junction bases: 7. The germline CDR1 and CDR2 sequences are MNHEY and SVGAGI. This chain's CDR3 is CASSTDRGGTQYF. CDR3 DNA sequence: TGTGCCAGCAGTACCGACAGGGGAGGAACCCAGTACTTC.

This clonotype has a handful of counts. The chain has TRBV6-6 and TRBJ2-1; 13 nucleotides line up with TRBD2. The junction had 10 bases not matched to a gene; V was cut back by 3 bases and J by 8 bases. The CDR3 is 17 amino acids. CDR1 and CDR2 from the germline V gene are MNHNY and SVGAGI (reference sequence). The CDR3 region is CASSYQGPGLAGYEQFF. CDR3 sequence (DNA): TGTGCCAGCAGTTATCAGGGCCCGGGACTAGCGGGATATGAGCAGTTCTTC.

V and J are TRBV27 and TRBJ2-4; D gene unclear. The assigned J gene may be wrong: the sequence end matches TRBJ2-7 better. Germline lookup yields CDR1 MNHEY and CDR2 SMNVEV (reference sequence). The CDR3 runs to 14 residues. The CDR3 bases are TGTGCCAGCAGTCCCAACGGCCTTTTCTACGAGCAGTACTTC. Translating it yields CASSPNGLFYEQYF.

The chain joins TRBV28 to TRBJ2-7, with D unclear. The V end lost 5 bases, the J end lost 1 base, and 9 bases lay between the germline ends. This CDR3 is 13 amino acids long. Germline CDR1 reads MDHEN; CDR2 reads SYDVKM. The CDR3 region is CASSNPASYEQYF. The DNA of the CDR3 is TGTGCCAGCAGTAATCCAGCGTCCTACGAGCAGTACTTC. Drawing the rest from reference TRBV28 and TRBJ2-7, the complete variable domain is DVKVTQSSRYLVKRTGEKVFLECVQDMDHENMFWYRQDPGLGLRLIYFSYDVKMKEKGDIPEGYSVSREKKERFSLILESASTNQTSMYLCASSNPASYEQYFGPGTRLTVT.

V and J are TRBV29-1 and TRBJ2-1, with TRBD2 matching over 9 bases. From germline, CDR1 is SQVTM and CDR2 ANQGSEA. V lost 5 bases to trimming and J lost 7 bases; unmatched junction nucleotides: 12. The CDR3 has 15 residues. The CDR3 nucleotides read TGCAGCGTTAAGGATAGCGGGGGTTCGGGTAATGAGCAGTTCTTC. The encoded protein is CSVKDSGGSGNEQFF.

The chain couples TRBV7-3 to TRBJ2-7; TRBD2 agrees at 7 bases. The V gene end was trimmed by 5 bases and the J gene end by 7 bases; junction bases not matched to a gene: 14. This CDR3 has 15 residues. Germline-derived CDR1 and CDR2 are SGHTA and FQGTGA. This chain's CDR3 is CASSTRQRRGVEQYF. In DNA, the CDR3 is TGTGCCAGCAGCACCCGACAGAGACGGGGGGTAGAGCAGTACTTC. Full variable domain (outside the CDR3, taken from reference TRBV7-3 and TRBJ2-7): GAGVSQTPSNKVTEKGKYVELRCDPISGHTALYWYRQSLGQGPEFLIYFQGTGAADDSGLPNDRFFAVRPEGSVSTLKIQRTERGDSAVYLCASSTRQRRGVEQYFGPGTRLTVT.

The CDR3 bases are TGTGCCAGCAGCCCCAGAGGGGGTCGCGACGAGCAGTACTTC. The encoded protein is CASSPRGGRDEQYF. The V and J genes are TRBV5-5 and TRBJ2-7; perhaps TRBD1 as D (6 bases). The germline V and J ends were trimmed by 4 bases and 5 bases, with 16 bases remaining between them. This CDR3 comprises 14 residues. The germline CDR1 and CDR2 sequences are SGHKS and YYEKEE (reference sequence).

Comments on this clonotype: A much larger clonotype is one base distant, so this may be a read error. The gene calls are TRBV28 and TRBJ2-7; TRBD2 agrees at 9 bases. This CDR3 is 14 amino acids long. Germline lookup yields CDR1 MDHEN and CDR2 SYDVKM. CDR3 amino acids: CAGSQTSGHYEQYF. For the CDR3, the DNA is TGTGCCGGCAGCCAGACTAGCGGACACTACGAGCAGTACTTC.

V usage is TRBV15 and J usage is TRBJ2-7, with 8 nucleotides matching TRBD1. After removal of 1 base from V and 7 bases from J, the junction contained 9 bases not matched to a gene. In germline, CDR1 is LNHNV, CDR2 YYDKDF (reference sequence). This CDR3 comprises 15 residues. The CDR3 DNA reads as TGTGCCACCAGCAGAGTGCAGGGGGCGAATGGGGAGCAGTACTTC. Protein product: CATSRVQGANGEQYF.

With respect to this clonotype: The junction does not match germline at one end; this may be a read error. The chain employs TRBV9 and TRBJ2-7; possibly TRBD1 for D (6 bases). CDR3 size: 14 residues. In germline, CDR1 is SGDLS, CDR2 YYNGEE. CDR3 DNA sequence: TGTGCCTGCAGCGCGTCAGGGGATTCGTACGAGCAGTACTTC. Translated, it gives CACSASGDSYEQYF.

The V and J genes are TRBV25-1 and TRBJ1-2; D gene uncertain. V was trimmed by 5 bases and J by 5 bases, leaving 15 bases between them. There are 14 residues in the CDR3. The germline CDR1 and CDR2 sequences are MGHDK and SYGVNS. DNA of the CDR3: TGTGCCAGCAGTACCCCCGGACTGAGATATGGCTACACCTTC. It specifies CASSTPGLRYGYTF.

V is TRBV6-5 and J is TRBJ2-5, with 12 bases identical to TRBD2. With V trimmed by 3 bases and J by 5 bases, 4 bases remained unmatched. CDR1 is MNHEY, CDR2 SVGAGI, per germline. The CDR3 extends over 15 amino acids. CDR3 sequence reads: CASSYWTSGTETQYF. The CDR3 DNA sequence: TGTGCCAGCAGTTATTGGACTAGCGGGACTGAGACCCAGTACTTC.

This clonotype occurred a few times. The rearrangement joins TRBV30 to TRBJ1-2; weak D call: TRBD1 (6 bases). CDR3 size: 12 residues. Between the trimmed V and J ends, which lost 3 bases and 5 bases, there was a span of 10 bases. The germline V gene encodes CDR1 GTSNPN and CDR2 SVGIG (reference sequence). This CDR3 reads CAWSGGRYGYTF. The CDR3, as DNA: TGTGCCTGGAGCGGGGGCAGGTATGGCTACACCTTC.

Worth noting for this clonotype: A much larger clonotype is one base distant, so this may be a read error. The chain joins TRBV20-1 to TRBJ2-7; the D gene is possibly TRBD2 (5 bases). Germline V gene sequence: CDR1 DFQATT, CDR2 SNEGSKA (reference sequence). CDR3 length: 13 residues. The ends were cut back, 5 bases at V and 6 bases at J, with 17 bases in the middle. The chain's CDR3 is CSAYRASGGEQYF. The CDR3 coding sequence is TGCAGTGCTTATCGAGCGAGCGGTGGCGAGCAGTACTTC.

This clonotype was counted ten times or more. The chain carries TRBV12-3 or TRBV12-4 and TRBJ1-5; D is perhaps TRBD1 (6 bases). Deletions cut 7 bases from V and 2 bases from J, with 12 bases between. The CDR3 is 14 residues long. The CDR3 region has the DNA TGTGCCAGCACCCGAGGGGGTGGCAATCAGCCCCAGCATTTT. This gives the protein CASTRGGGNQPQHF.

Worth noting for this clonotype: Just one base apart from a much larger clone, this may be a read error. The rearrangement joins TRBV28 to TRBJ1-2; possible D gene TRBD1, 5 bases. CDR1 is MDHEN, CDR2 SYDVKM, per germline. CDR3 size: 12 residues. CDR3 region: CASTGKDYDYTF. CDR3 nucleotides: TGTGCCAGCACAGGGAAAGACTATGACTACACCTTC.

In its sample, this clonotype was seen many times. V usage is TRBV12-3 or TRBV12-4 and J usage is TRBJ2-3; D gene ambiguous. V shed 5 bases and J shed 4 bases, with 10 bases lying between them. This CDR3 contains 13 residues. As DNA, the CDR3 is TGTGCCAGCAGTAGCCATAGGGCAGATACGCAGTATTTT. It encodes CASSSHRADTQYF.

The V call is TRBV20-1, the J call TRBJ2-3, with D unclear. This CDR3 region has 14 residues. From germline, CDR1 is DFQATT and CDR2 SNEGSKA (reference sequence). V lost 3 bases to trimming and J lost 3 bases, with 13 bases between them. The CDR3: CSARDRARTDTQYF. For the CDR3, the DNA is TGCAGTGCTAGGGACCGGGCCCGTACAGATACGCAGTATTTT.

This clonotype was seen more than once but under ten times. The V and J genes are TRBV4-3 and TRBJ2-1; TRBD2 matches 9 bases. Germline trimming cut 0 bases from V and 3 bases from J; bases unmatched to any gene: 3. The CDR3 spans 16 residues. Germline values: CDR1 LGHNA, CDR2 YSLEER. The CDR3 DNA follows: TGCGCCAGCAGCCAAGATAGCGGGGGACACTACAATGAGCAGTTCTTC. This sequence encodes CASSQDSGGHYNEQFF.

This clonotype was detected once. The V and J genes are TRBV6-4 and TRBJ2-5; D remains unclear. The V gene lost 6 bases and the J gene lost 3 bases, with 17 bases spanning the gap. The CDR3 contains 15 residues. CDR1 and CDR2 from the germline V gene are MRHNA and SNTAGT. CDR3 nucleotide sequence: TGTGCCAGCAGCAACGACCCCGGGCCGGAAGAGACCCAGTACTTC. It translates to CASSNDPGPEETQYF.